A single sample gave rise to the 8 T cell receptor beta chains below, sequenced in a study of T cells after yellow fever vaccination. TCRdb fed the 5' RACE reads into MiXCR, producing one record per CDR3 protein. This repertoire shows a few hundred thousand distinct CDR3 sequences, roughly 8% found once; its top ten account for approximately 16%. Specimen: PBMCs, collected roughly seven weeks after the first yellow fever vaccination. The receptor set was obtained from a young man who received the YFV17D yellow fever vaccine.

This chain joins TRBV7-8 and TRBJ2-7; D is undetermined. V gave up 3 bases and J gave up 3 bases, with 9 bases separating them. CDR1 SGHVS and CDR2 FQNEAQ come from the germline V gene. The CDR3 is 13 residues long. The CDR3 nucleotides are TGTGCCAGCAGCTTGGACGGAAACTACGAGCAGTACTTC. Translation: CASSLDGNYEQYF.

The chain carries TRBV12-3 or TRBV12-4 and TRBJ1-5, with D unclear. The V end lost 8 bases, the J end lost 4 bases, and 6 bases lay between the germline ends. This CDR3 contains 11 residues. In DNA, the CDR3 is TGTGCCAGCCGACGGAATCAGCCCCAGCATTTT. Translating gives CASRRNQPQHF.

The chain combines TRBV29-1 with TRBJ2-5; 10 positions agree with TRBD2. The CDR3 is 14 amino acids. CDR1 is SQVTM and CDR2 is ANQGSEA in the germline V gene. J was trimmed by 0 bases and V by 5 bases; bases with no gene match: 3. CDR3 bases: TGCAGCGTTCAACTAGCGGGGAACCAAGAGACCCAGTACTTC. Its protein product is CSVQLAGNQETQYF.

This clonotype appeared many times. The chain carries TRBV19 and TRBJ2-5, with TRBD1 as a possible D gene (6 bases). Looked up from germline, CDR1 is LNHDA and CDR2 is SQIVND (reference sequence). V dropped 10 bases and J dropped 6 bases, with 21 bases sitting between them. The CDR3 consists of 14 residues. CDR3 DNA: TGTGCCAACTGGGGAAAACAGGGTAGGAAGACCCAGTACTTC. Translation: CANWGKQGRKTQYF.

The chain carries TRBV21-1 and TRBJ1-5; the DNA was not used to check the table's D call, TRBD1. TRBV21-1 is a pseudogene. The CDR3 extends over 17 amino acids. CDR3 in DNA: TGTGCCAGCAGCAAAGCCATCCCGACAGTAATCCACCAGCCCCAGCATTTT. It codes for CASSKAIPTVIHQPQHF.

This clonotype was found many times. The V and J genes are TRBV5-1 and TRBJ2-1; 7 bases fit TRBD2. Germline V gives CDR1 SGHRS, CDR2 YFSETQ. J lost 7 bases, V lost 0 bases, and 10 bases had no gene match. The CDR3 is made up of 16 amino acids. The CDR3 DNA is TGCGCCAGCAGCTTGGAACCGGGACTAACGGGGAATGAGCAGTTCTTC. Amino acid sequence: CASSLEPGLTGNEQFF.

The table lists this clonotype with a few counts. The gene calls are TRBV30 and TRBJ2-7; D gene uncertain. Trimming left V 2 bases short and J 6 bases short, with 11 bases between. The germline CDR1 and CDR2 sequences are GTSNPN and SVGIG (reference sequence). This CDR3 has 12 amino acids. The CDR3 spells CAWSQPVSEQYF. The DNA of the CDR3 is TGTGCCTGGAGTCAACCAGTATCCGAGCAGTACTTC. Full variable domain (missing parts from reference TRBV30 and TRBJ2-7): SQTIHQWPATLVQPVGSPLSLECTVEGTSNPNLYWYRQAAGRGLQLLFYSVGIGQISSEVPQNLSASRPQDRQFILSSKKLLLSDSGFYLCAWSQPVSEQYFGPGTRLTVT.

The J gene is TRBJ2-1, the V gene TRBV4-3; 8 positions match TRBD2. This CDR3 has 17 residues. Germline V CDR1 and CDR2: LGHNA, YSLEER. The junction had 9 bases not matched to a gene; V was cut back by 0 bases and J by 5 bases. CDR3 protein: CASSQEFWRGADNEQFF. The DNA of the CDR3 is TGCGCCAGCAGCCAAGAATTTTGGCGGGGGGCTGACAATGAGCAGTTCTTC.